These 21 T cell receptor beta chains originate from one sample sequenced in a study of shared clonotypes between healthy human individuals. Clones were read by immunoSEQ multiplex PCR, and TCRdb kept only the in-frame ones, dropping some. The repertoire has 650,000 to 700,000 clones, 80% to 95% of them found once; the top ten carry 34%. The sequenced sample was memory CD8+ T cells from PBMCs. Subset of the sample: CD45RO+ cells pooled with CCR7-negative TemRA cells. The receptor set was obtained from a man aged 18 to 29 in good health. Some clones in this sample may be carry-over from other donors' samples.

V gene TRBV19 combines with J gene TRBJ1-2, with D unresolved. Germline CDR1 LNHDA, CDR2 SQIVND (reference sequence). V dropped 1 base and J dropped 4 bases, with 7 bases sitting between them. CDR3 size: 13 residues. As DNA, the CDR3 is TGTGCCAGTAGTATAGCTATCCTCTATGGCTACACCTTC. It specifies CASSIAILYGYTF.

The chain employs TRBV10-3 and TRBJ2-1, with 8 bases lining up with TRBD2. This CDR3 spans 19 amino acids. Trimming took 2 bases from V and 4 from J; bases not matched to a gene: 16. The germline V gene has CDR1 ENHRY and CDR2 SYGVKD. The CDR3 nucleotides are TGTGCCATCAGTGAGGGCGTCTCACAAGCGGGAGAGGGGTACAATGAGCAGTTCTTC. Protein: CAISEGVSQAGEGYNEQFF.

This rearrangement joins TRBV29-1 to TRBJ2-3; D is ambiguous. Deletions cut 6 bases from V and 2 bases from J, with 12 bases between. There are 13 residues in the CDR3. Germline V gene data show CDR1 as SQVTM and CDR2 as ANQGSEA. CDR3 nucleotide sequence: TGCAGCGTAAGCGCACACTCCACAGATACGCAGTATTTT. Amino acid sequence: CSVSAHSTDTQYF.

The count of this clone is one. The chain links TRBV27 to TRBJ2-7; TRBD2 matches 13 bases. The CDR3 length is 16 residues. Trimming cost V 1 base and J 6 bases; bases outside gene matches: 6. Germline V gene lookup returns CDR1 MNHEY and CDR2 SMNVEV (reference sequence). The CDR3 nucleotides are TGTGCCAGCAGTTTATTACCGGGACTAGCGGGAACCGAGCAGTACTTC. This codes for CASSLLPGLAGTEQYF.

The genes are TRBV7-2 and TRBJ2-5, with D hard to call. The J call may be faulty, since TRBJ2-7 better matches the DNA end. The CDR3 spans 13 residues. Looked up from germline, CDR1 is SGHTA and CDR2 is FQGNSA. The CDR3 DNA reads TGTGCCAGCAGCTCTAGGACCTCCTACGAGCAGTACTTC. Its translation is CASSSRTSYEQYF.

The chain joins TRBV10-3 to TRBJ2-1, with TRBD2 identical over 12 bases. V trimming: 2 bases; J trimming: 8 bases; junction bases outside the gene matches: 19. Germline V gene lookup returns CDR1 ENHRY and CDR2 SYGVKD. This CDR3 contains 20 residues. The CDR3 sequence: CAISEVGQALGLAGRDEQFF. The CDR3 nucleotides are TGTGCCATCAGTGAGGTAGGACAGGCTTTAGGACTAGCGGGAAGGGATGAGCAGTTCTTC.

The rearrangement uses TRBV7-9 and TRBJ2-2; 9 bases line up with TRBD1. The CDR3 contains 16 residues. CDR1 SEHNR and CDR2 FQNEAQ come from the germline V gene (reference sequence). V lost 5 bases to trimming and J lost 1 base; unmatched junction nucleotides: 5. As DNA, the CDR3 is TGTGCCAGCAGCCCCAGGACAGGGGTGAACACCGGGGAGCTGTTTTTT. It translates to CASSPRTGVNTGELFF.

The genes are TRBV19 and TRBJ1-5; D call uncertain. The ends were cut back, 3 bases at V and 4 bases at J, with 10 bases in the middle. CDR1 LNHDA and CDR2 SQIVND come from the germline V gene (reference sequence). This CDR3 has 14 amino acids. CDR3 amino acids: CASSIPGKNQPQHF. The CDR3 region has the DNA TGTGCCAGTAGTATCCCCGGGAAAAATCAGCCCCAGCATTTT.

J is TRBJ2-7 and V is TRBV7-8, with 8 positions matching TRBD2. Per germline, CDR1 SGHVS and CDR2 FQNEAQ. The length of the CDR3 is 17 residues. V lost 0 bases and J lost 2; bases outside the gene matches: 9. CDR3 nucleotides: TGTGCCAGCAGCTTAGCGCAAATCGGACTAGCTCCCTACGAGCAGTACTTC. Translated, it gives CASSLAQIGLAPYEQYF.

The table lists this clone with a count of one. The V gene is TRBV28, the J gene TRBJ1-1; D gene unclear. The CDR3 is made up of 13 amino acids. V was trimmed by 3 bases and J by 10 bases, leaving 15 bases between them. Per germline, CDR1 MDHEN and CDR2 SYDVKM. The CDR3 loop is CASSFSGLPAAFF. CDR3 nucleotide sequence: TGTGCCAGCAGTTTTTCCGGACTTCCCGCAGCTTTCTTT.

This chain uses TRBV11-1 with TRBJ2-3; TRBD2 matches 12 bases. The CDR3 is made up of 15 amino acids. V was clipped by 5 bases and J by 7 bases; unmatched bases: 7. Germline V gene data show CDR1 as SGHAT and CDR2 as FQDESV (reference sequence). This CDR3 is CASSKTSGRLHTQYF. CDR3 DNA: TGTGCCAGCAGCAAAACTAGCGGGAGGCTTCATACGCAGTATTTT. Together with reference TRBV11-1 and TRBJ2-3, the CDR3 gives the full variable domain: EAEVAQSPRYKITEKSQAVAFWCDPISGHATLYWYRQILGQGPELLVQFQDESVVDDSQLPKDRFSAERLKGVDSTLKIQPAELGDSAMYLCASSKTSGRLHTQYFGPGTRLTVL.

The V and J genes are TRBV7-9 and TRBJ2-2; a possible D gene is TRBD1 (5 bases). This CDR3 has 15 amino acids. Trimming stripped 2 bases from V and 6 bases from J, with 13 bases between. Germline values: CDR1 SEHNR, CDR2 FQNEAQ (reference sequence). The CDR3 region has the DNA TGTGCCAGCAGCTTATCGTTAGGGGTGGCCGGGGAGCTGTTTTTT. Amino acid sequence: CASSLSLGVAGELFF.

V and J are TRBV27 and TRBJ2-1; the D gene could be TRBD1 or TRBD2 (5 bases each). The CDR3 length is 13 residues. Trimming took off 3 bases at V and 8 bases at J, with 11 bases between the two ends. Germline values: CDR1 MNHEY, CDR2 SMNVEV (reference sequence). CDR3: CASSFRGFDEQFF. CDR3 bases: TGTGCCAGCAGTTTCCGGGGCTTCGATGAGCAGTTCTTC.

This rearrangement joins TRBV27 to TRBJ1-1, with D possibly TRBD1 on 5 matching bases. The CDR3 covers 16 residues. The germline V gene has CDR1 MNHEY and CDR2 SMNVEV (reference sequence). Trimming shortened V by 7 bases and J by 4 bases, and 22 bases separated the two germline ends. CDR3 region: CASIGAGRMEGTEAFF. CDR3 bases: TGTGCCAGCATTGGGGCAGGGAGAATGGAAGGCACTGAAGCTTTCTTT.

This clone was seen only a few times. The same CDR3 can be traced to other DNA sequences in this sample. The chain couples TRBV28 to TRBJ2-6, with D tentatively TRBD1 (5 bases). This CDR3 is 15 amino acids long. The germline CDR1 and CDR2 sequences are MDHEN and SYDVKM. Trimming took off 3 bases at V and 0 bases at J, with 6 bases between the two ends. The CDR3 is CASSFRGSGANVLTF. CDR3 nucleotides: TGTGCCAGCAGTTTTAGGGGCTCTGGGGCCAACGTCCTGACTTTC.

The CDR3 DNA reads TGTGCCAGTAGTATAGTTCTAGGGGGGGCCGGGGAGCTGTTTTTT. Translation gives CASSIVLGGAGELFF. The chain is built from TRBV19 and TRBJ2-2; possibly TRBD2 for D (7 bases). Germline CDR1 and CDR2: LNHDA and SQIVND (reference sequence). The CDR3 is 15 residues long. With 1 base removed from V and 6 bases from J, the gap between germline ends came to 12 bases.

This chain uses TRBV14 with TRBJ2-1, with a possible D match to TRBD2 (6 bases). With 4 bases removed from V and 7 bases from J, the gap between germline ends came to 17 bases. Per germline, CDR1 SGHDN and CDR2 FVKESK. The CDR3 runs 15 residues. Here the CDR3 reads CASSPQVWGRNEQFF. The CDR3 DNA reads as TGTGCCAGCAGCCCTCAGGTTTGGGGGAGGAATGAGCAGTTCTTC.

The rearrangement joins TRBV5-8 to TRBJ2-5; D is unclear. Germline lookup yields CDR1 SGHTS and CDR2 YDEGEE. V was clipped by 4 bases and J by 5 bases, with 15 bases between them. The CDR3 length is 14 residues. The CDR3 nucleotides read TGTGCCAGCAGCGCGTCGGTAGGGTTGGAGACCCAGTACTTC. It encodes CASSASVGLETQYF.

This chain links TRBV28 with TRBJ2-5, with D hard to call. The germline V and J ends were trimmed by 5 bases and 1 base, with 11 bases remaining between them. The CDR3 is 14 amino acids. Germline V lookup: CDR1 MDHEN, CDR2 SYDVKM. CDR3 sequence: CASSLTAIQETQYF. The CDR3 region has the DNA TGTGCCAGCAGTCTCACGGCGATCCAAGAGACCCAGTACTTC.

The rearrangement uses TRBV19 and TRBJ2-1, with D possibly called TRBD1 or TRBD2 (5 bases each). The ends were cut back, 1 base at V and 9 bases at J, with 10 bases in the middle. The CDR3 loop spans 13 amino acids. Germline values: CDR1 LNHDA, CDR2 SQIVND (reference sequence). The CDR3: CASSIAPGSEQFF. CDR3 coding DNA: TGTGCCAGTAGTATAGCCCCAGGGAGTGAGCAGTTCTTC.

The J gene is TRBJ2-7, the V gene TRBV4-1; TRBD1 agrees at 8 bases. The V segment lost 0 bases and the J segment 5 bases; nucleotides outside the gene matches: 6. The CDR3 runs 15 residues. Germline loops: CDR1 MGHRA, CDR2 YSYEKL. For the CDR3, the DNA is TGCGCCAGCAGCCAAGAAATTTGGACAGGGCACGAGCAGTACTTC. It codes for CASSQEIWTGHEQYF.